This record covers a single T cell receptor beta chain. This table comes from immunoSEQ multiplex PCR, and its TCRdb copy is limited to in-frame clones, with some not included. The sample yields 200,000 to 250,000 clones, 87% seen once. The data originate from a study of blood T cell repertoires in COVID-19. V shed 0 bases and J shed 9 bases, with 12 bases lying between them. Germline V lookup: CDR1 LGHNA, CDR2 YNFKEQ. The CDR3 loop spans 14 amino acids. Participants came from roughly 23 US areas, aged roughly 18 to 90 years. The study counted Cohort 3 donors as recovered given two negative PCRs, clearance, or symptom resolution.

This chain links TRBV4-2 with TRBJ1-5; D unclear. Source material: PBMCs or T cells enriched from blood (not recorded which). This receptor was taken from a man younger than 45 who had recovered from COVID-19. The CDR3 sequence: CASSQDRESGPQHF. The CDR3 DNA is TGTGCCAGCAGCCAAGATAGGGAGAGTGGGCCCCAGCATTTT.